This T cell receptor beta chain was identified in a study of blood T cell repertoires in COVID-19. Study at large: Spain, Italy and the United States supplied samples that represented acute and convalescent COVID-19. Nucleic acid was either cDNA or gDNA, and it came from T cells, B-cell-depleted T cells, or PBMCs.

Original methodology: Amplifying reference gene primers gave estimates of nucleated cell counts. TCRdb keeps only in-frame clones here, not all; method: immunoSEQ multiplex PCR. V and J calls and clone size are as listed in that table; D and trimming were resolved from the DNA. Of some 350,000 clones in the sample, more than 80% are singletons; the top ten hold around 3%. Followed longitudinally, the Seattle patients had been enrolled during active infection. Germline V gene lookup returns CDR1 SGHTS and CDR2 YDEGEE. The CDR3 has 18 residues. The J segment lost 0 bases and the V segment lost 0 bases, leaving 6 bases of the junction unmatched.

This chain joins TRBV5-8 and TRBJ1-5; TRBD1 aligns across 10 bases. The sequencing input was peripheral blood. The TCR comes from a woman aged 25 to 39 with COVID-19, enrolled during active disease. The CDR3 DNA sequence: TGTGCCAGCAGCTTGGGGGGACAGGGGTTCTCTAGCAATCAGCCCCAGCATTTT. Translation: CASSLGGQGFSSNQPQHF.